This TCR beta chain was sequenced for a study of circulating CD8 cells and anti-PD-1 response in melanoma. This clonotype was counted between two and nine times. Its antigen is not identified. Four subsets defined by PD-1 and/or TIGIT were sorted from live CD3+CD8+TCRalphabeta+ cells. Study conclusions and caveats: Tumor reactivity was tested by peptide assays on expanded sorted subsets. Only baseline and M1 samples entered the published repertoire comparisons.

Using 15 ng of total RNA, TCR libraries were made with the QIAseq Immune Repertoire TCR panel. TCRdb re-called the reads with MiXCR, one entry per CDR3 protein. The repertoire holds hundreds of distinct CDR3 sequences, 7.5% to 9% seen once, with about 45% in the top ten. There are 15 residues in the CDR3. Per germline, CDR1 LNHDA and CDR2 SQIVND (reference sequence). V lost 4 bases and J 4 bases, leaving 16 bases between the germline ends. The rearrangement joins TRBV19 to TRBJ1-1; no clear D. The sequence was collected from a human donor with melanoma. The specimen was CD8+ T cells from PBMCs, collected at baseline or after one month of anti-PD-1 therapy (not recorded which). CDR3 in amino acids: CASSTSSGSLTEAFF. CDR3 coding DNA: TGTGCCAGTAGTACGTCGTCAGGCAGCCTCACTGAAGCTTTCTTT.